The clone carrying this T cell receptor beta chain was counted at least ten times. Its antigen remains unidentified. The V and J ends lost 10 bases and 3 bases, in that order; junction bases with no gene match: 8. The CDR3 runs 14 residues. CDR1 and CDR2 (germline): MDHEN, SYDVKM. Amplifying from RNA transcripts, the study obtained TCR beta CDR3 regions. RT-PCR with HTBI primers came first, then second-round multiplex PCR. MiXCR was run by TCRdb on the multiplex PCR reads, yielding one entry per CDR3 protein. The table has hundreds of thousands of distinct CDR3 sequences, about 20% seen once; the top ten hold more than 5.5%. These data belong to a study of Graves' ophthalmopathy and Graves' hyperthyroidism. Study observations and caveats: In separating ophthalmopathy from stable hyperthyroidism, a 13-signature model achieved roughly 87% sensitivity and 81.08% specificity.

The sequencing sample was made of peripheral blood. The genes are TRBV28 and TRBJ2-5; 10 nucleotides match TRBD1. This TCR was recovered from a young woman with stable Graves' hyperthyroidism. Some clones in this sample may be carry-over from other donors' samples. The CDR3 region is CATSDRGREETQYF. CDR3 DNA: TGTGCCACCTCGGACAGGGGGAGGGAAGAGACCCAGTACTTC. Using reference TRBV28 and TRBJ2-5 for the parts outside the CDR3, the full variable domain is DVKVTQSSRYLVKRTGEKVFLECVQDMDHENMFWYRQDPGLGLRLIYFSYDVKMKEKGDIPEGYSVSREKKERFSLILESASTNQTSMYLCATSDRGREETQYFGPGTRLLVL.